A single sample gave rise to the 26 T cell receptor beta chains below, sequenced in a study of control samples from healthy donors and cancer patients. The assay was immunoSEQ multiplex PCR, and TCRdb's table has in-frame clones only and misses some. The sample shows 45,000 to 70,000 clones, about 91% of them seen only once. The sample consisted of PBMCs. The receptors were sampled from a man in his thirties or forties with colorectal cancer.

This sequence joins TRBV7-2 and TRBJ1-3; no firm D call. Trimming took 5 bases from V and 4 from J, leaving 9 bases between them. CDR1 is SGHTA, CDR2 FQGNSA, per germline. CDR3 length: 13 amino acids. CDR3 residues: CASSTVSGNTIYF. The CDR3 DNA is TGTGCCAGCAGCACAGTTTCCGGAAACACCATATATTTT.

The chain combines TRBV3-1 (or the pseudogene TRBV3-2) with TRBJ2-7, with 11 bases that match TRBD1. The CDR3 is 18 residues long. Germline V lookup: CDR1 LGHDT, CDR2 YNNKEL (reference sequence). Trimming cost V 4 bases and J 3 bases; bases outside gene matches: 14. The CDR3 reads CASSRISPGTGGIYEQYV. DNA of the CDR3: TGTGCCAGCAGCCGAATTTCACCCGGGACAGGGGGGATCTACGAGCAGTACGTC.

This clone occurred a few times. The chain recombines TRBV4-1 with TRBJ2-3; D perhaps matches TRBD2 (5 bases). The ends were cut back, 0 bases at V and 2 bases at J, with 12 bases in the middle. The CDR3 loop spans 16 amino acids. From germline, CDR1 is MGHRA and CDR2 YSYEKL. CDR3 sequence (DNA): TGCGCCAGCAGCCAAGATCACTCGGGGAACACAGATACGCAGTATTTT. Translating it yields CASSQDHSGNTDTQYF.

The chain employs TRBV6-1 and TRBJ2-7; D unresolved. The CDR3 extends over 15 amino acids. The germline V gene has CDR1 MNHNS and CDR2 SASEGT. Trimming shortened V by 3 bases and J by 0 bases, and 12 bases separated the two germline ends. The CDR3 region is CASSDSTFSSYEQYV. In DNA form, the CDR3 reads TGTGCCAGCAGTGATAGCACATTTAGCTCCTACGAGCAGTACGTC.

The chain is built from TRBV7-8 and TRBJ2-7, with D possibly TRBD1 on 6 matching bases. The germline V gene encodes CDR1 SGHVS and CDR2 FQNEAQ. This CDR3 has 16 amino acids. V was cut by 6 bases and J by 0 bases, with 18 bases left in between. The CDR3 DNA reads as TGTGCCAGCAGTCGAGAGGGACATACGACCTCCTACGAGCAGTACTTC. It encodes CASSREGHTTSYEQYF.

The chain carries TRBV5-1 and TRBJ1-4; D is perhaps TRBD1 (6 bases). Between the trimmed V and J ends, which lost 5 bases and 6 bases, there was a span of 14 bases. The CDR3 is 14 residues long. Germline loops: CDR1 SGHRS, CDR2 YFSETQ. CDR3 nucleotides: TGCGCCAGCAGGGCCGGTGGGGGCTATGAAAAACTGTTTTTT. This encodes CASRAGGGYEKLFF.

V and J are TRBV19 and TRBJ1-1; no definite D call. The CDR3 contains 13 residues. Trimming took 5 bases from V and 4 from J, leaving 11 bases between them. Germline V gene lookup returns CDR1 LNHDA and CDR2 SQIVND (reference sequence). This CDR3 is CASSPAGGTEAFF. The DNA of the CDR3 is TGTGCCAGTAGTCCCGCCGGTGGCACTGAAGCTTTCTTT.

By sample share, this clone is medium-sized. The chain uses TRBV27 and TRBJ2-6; D gene unclear. The germline gives CDR1 MNHEY, CDR2 SMNVEV (reference sequence). V dropped 2 bases and J dropped 7 bases, with 6 bases sitting between them. The CDR3 is 13 residues long. This CDR3 is CASSLVNANVLTF. CDR3 sequence (DNA): TGTGCCAGCAGTTTAGTTAATGCCAACGTCCTGACTTTC.

V usage is TRBV9 and J usage is TRBJ2-5; D is possibly TRBD1 (5 bases). The V end was cut by 4 bases, the J end by 1 base, with 11 bases between. This CDR3 region has 14 residues. Germline-derived CDR1 and CDR2 are SGDLS and YYNGEE. The CDR3 sequence: CASSRWGGQETQYF. CDR3 nucleotide sequence: TGTGCCAGCAGCCGATGGGGCGGCCAAGAGACCCAGTACTTC.

V gene TRBV6-2 or TRBV6-3 combines with J gene TRBJ1-1; D gene ambiguous. The CDR3 has 13 residues. Germline CDR1 MNHEY, CDR2 SVGEGT. Trimming cost V 1 base and J 3 bases, with 6 bases left between them. The CDR3 region has the DNA TGTGCCAGCAGTTACTTGGAAGACACTGAAGCTTTCTTT. Amino acids: CASSYLEDTEAFF.

The J gene is TRBJ2-3, the V gene TRBV9; 8 bases are shared with TRBD2. V shed 8 bases and J 3 bases; nucleotides not matched to a gene: 11. Germline CDR1 SGDLS, CDR2 YYNGEE. The CDR3 extends over 15 amino acids. Here the CDR3 reads CASSNPGLGTDTQYF. For the CDR3, the DNA is TGTGCCAGTTCTAACCCGGGACTAGGGACAGATACGCAGTATTTT.

This chain links TRBV5-6 with TRBJ1-2, with 9 bases identical to TRBD1. The CDR3 contains 15 residues. Germline loops: CDR1 SGHDT, CDR2 YYEEEE. Unmatched junction bases numbered 6, after V lost 4 bases and J lost 2 bases. Here the CDR3 reads CASSPRQGVNYGYTF. The DNA of the CDR3 is TGTGCCAGCAGCCCACGACAGGGGGTGAACTATGGCTACACCTTC.

The chain combines TRBV7-2 with TRBJ1-4; D call uncertain. CDR3 length equals 13 residues. Germline V gene data show CDR1 as SGHTA and CDR2 as FQGNSA. Trimming removed 5 bases at V and 7 bases at J, with 11 bases between. CDR3 residues: CASSPDGVEKLFF. CDR3 DNA sequence: TGTGCCAGCAGCCCAGATGGAGTTGAAAAACTGTTTTTT. Based on the CDR3 plus reference TRBV7-2 and TRBJ1-4, the full variable domain is GAGVSQSPSNKVTEKGKDVELRCDPISGHTALYWYRQSLGQGLEFLIYFQGNSAPDKSGLPSDRFSAERTGGSVSTLTIQRTQQEDSAVYLCASSPDGVEKLFFGSGTQLSVL.

The rearrangement joins TRBV19 to TRBJ2-3; 7 bases map to TRBD1. The junction had 7 bases not matched to a gene; V was cut back by 2 bases and J by 2 bases. Germline V gene sequence: CDR1 LNHDA, CDR2 SQIVND (reference sequence). The CDR3 is made up of 16 amino acids. CDR3 in DNA: TGTGCCAGTAGTATACGAAGGGACAGCTACACAGATACGCAGTATTTT. Translation: CASSIRRDSYTDTQYF.

V is TRBV11-2 and J is TRBJ2-1; 7 nucleotides match TRBD2. Looked up from germline, CDR1 is SGHAT and CDR2 is FQNNGV. Trimming cost V 8 bases and J 4 bases; bases outside gene matches: 8. The CDR3 has 14 amino acids. CDR3 in DNA: TGTGCCAGCGGAGCGGGAAGGGCTTACAATGAGCAGTTCTTC. Translating it yields CASGAGRAYNEQFF.

The V and J genes are TRBV6-5 and TRBJ1-5; a possible D gene is TRBD1 (5 bases). Germline CDR1 MNHEY, CDR2 SVGAGI. V was shortened by 6 bases and J by 1 base, with 13 bases between the two germline ends. The CDR3 contains 15 residues. CDR3 bases: TGTGCCAGCAGGACCAGGGAGTCAAGCAATCAGCCCCAGCATTTT. Translating it yields CASRTRESSNQPQHF.

This chain joins TRBV10-3 and TRBJ2-6; D unclear. The V end lost 6 bases, the J end lost 0 bases, and 3 bases lay between the germline ends. Per germline, CDR1 ENHRY and CDR2 SYGVKD. The CDR3 contains 13 residues. CDR3 DNA sequence: TGTGCCATCAGGGACTCTGGGGCCAACGTCCTGACTTTC. Translating it yields CAIRDSGANVLTF.

J is TRBJ1-2 and V is TRBV24-1; no reliable D call. Between the trimmed V and J ends, which lost 2 bases and 7 bases, there was a span of 10 bases. In germline, CDR1 is KGHDR, CDR2 SFDVKD. This CDR3 is 13 amino acids long. In nucleotides, the CDR3 is TGTGCCACCAGTGATTCCTTAAGCGCTGGCTACACCTTC. Its translation is CATSDSLSAGYTF.

The chain combines TRBV19 with TRBJ2-3; the match to TRBD1 covers 7 bases. The CDR3 runs to 14 residues. The trim removed 3 bases at V and 3 bases at J, leaving 3 bases unmatched. Germline V gene lookup returns CDR1 LNHDA and CDR2 SQIVND (reference sequence). The CDR3: CASSIVRGTDTQYF. For the CDR3, the DNA is TGTGCCAGTAGTATTGTCAGGGGGACAGATACGCAGTATTTT.

J is TRBJ2-3 and V is TRBV19; D uncertain. Germline V gene lookup returns CDR1 LNHDA and CDR2 SQIVND (reference sequence). Trimming pared 3 bases from V and 2 bases from J, leaving 9 bases between. The CDR3 covers 14 residues. The DNA of the CDR3 is TGTGCCAGTAGTATCGAAATTTACACAGATACGCAGTATTTT. Its translation: CASSIEIYTDTQYF. The variable domain in full, with the rest retrieved from reference TRBV19 and TRBJ2-3, is DGGITQSPKYLFRKEGQNVTLSCEQNLNHDAMYWYRQDPGQGLRLIYYSQIVNDFQKGDIAEGYSVSREKKESFPLTVTSAQKNPTAFYLCASSIEIYTDTQYFGPGTRLTVL.

V usage is TRBV12-3 or TRBV12-4 and J usage is TRBJ1-1, with 7 bases fitting TRBD1. The J segment lost 8 bases and the V segment lost 3 bases, leaving 3 bases of the junction unmatched. CDR3 length: 12 residues. Here the CDR3 reads CASSFAGQEAFF. CDR3 bases: TGTGCCAGCAGTTTCGCGGGACAGGAAGCTTTCTTT.

To note about this clone: The sample carries other DNA sequences with the same CDR3. The chain joins TRBV2 to TRBJ1-5, with TRBD1 identical over 10 bases. Germline loops: CDR1 SNHLY, CDR2 FYNNEI. This CDR3 has 16 residues. The trim removed 4 bases at V and 1 base at J, leaving 4 bases unmatched. The CDR3 nucleotides are TGTGCCAGCAGTGGACAGGGGGCGCGGAGCAATCAGCCCCAGCATTTT. Translation: CASSGQGARSNQPQHF.

The V gene is TRBV2, the J gene TRBJ2-7, with D perhaps TRBD1 (6 bases). V was shortened by 7 bases and J by 2 bases, with 12 bases between the two germline ends. Germline assignment: CDR1 SNHLY and CDR2 FYNNEI. CDR3 length: 13 residues. CDR3 sequence: CASNRVLAYEQYF. The CDR3 nucleotides read TGTGCCAGCAACAGGGTATTGGCCTACGAGCAGTACTTC.

The chain is built from TRBV7-9 and TRBJ2-5; D possibly corresponds to TRBD2 (7 bases). The CDR3 spans 15 residues. Per germline, CDR1 SEHNR and CDR2 FQNEAQ (reference sequence). Trimming stripped 2 bases from V and 3 bases from J, with 13 bases between. The CDR3 reads CASSLRRGPKETQYF. The CDR3 coding sequence is TGTGCCAGCAGCTTAAGGCGGGGGCCTAAAGAGACCCAGTACTTC.

The chain carries TRBV2 and TRBJ1-2; the D is unclear. The V end lost 1 base, the J end lost 4 bases, and 7 bases lay between the germline ends. Germline lookup yields CDR1 SNHLY and CDR2 FYNNEI. The CDR3 totals 13 residues. CDR3 in amino acids: CASSEDSSYGYTF. DNA for the CDR3: TGTGCCAGCAGTGAAGATTCGAGCTATGGCTACACCTTC.

The gene calls are TRBV6-6 and TRBJ1-1; 10 bases agree with TRBD1. J lost 1 base, V lost 5 bases, and 13 bases had no gene match. This CDR3 comprises 18 residues. The germline gives CDR1 MNHNY, CDR2 SVGAGI (reference sequence). The CDR3 DNA sequence: TGTGCCAGCAGTCCACACTTCGGACAGGGGGGAGGGAACACTGAAGCTTTCTTT. It encodes CASSPHFGQGGGNTEAFF.